The clone carrying this T cell receptor beta chain has just a few counts. Its antigen remains unknown. This sample is drawn from a study of identical twins. Study-wide findings and caveats: Twins shared out-of-frame alpha sequences with excess low generation probability. Within beta out-of-frame sequences, the excess sharing observed between twins was weaker.

TCRdb re-derived calls from the 5' RACE reads in MiXCR, one entry per CDR3 protein. The sample has about 530,000 distinct CDR3 sequences, roughly 15% seen once; the top ten hold less than 0.5%. CDR1 and CDR2 from the germline V gene are LGHNA and YNFKEQ. CDR3 size: 20 residues. Losses at the gene ends were 0 bases for V and 0 bases for J; bases not matched to a gene: 11. The sample also formed part of further work on yellow fever vaccine responses in identical twins.

This receptor was identified in a woman younger than 30 in good health. The J gene is TRBJ1-6, the V gene TRBV4-2, with 7 bases aligning to TRBD1. The sample comprised CD4+ T cells sorted from blood. Here the CDR3 reads CASSQEGLGQASSYNSPLHF. DNA of the CDR3: TGTGCCAGCAGCCAAGAGGGCTTAGGACAGGCGAGCTCCTATAATTCACCCCTCCACTTT.